The 17 T cell receptor beta chains listed next were all sequenced from one sample in a study of OX40 agonist ivuxolimab in advanced cancers. Sequencing was performed with immunoSEQ multiplex PCR; in TCRdb, only in-frame clones are kept and a portion is missing. The sample has around 70,000 clones; roughly 82% are singletons. The starting material was CD4+ or CD8+ T cells sorted from blood, obtained in a trial of the OX40 agonist ivuxolimab. The receptors derive from an adult with an advanced solid tumor such as melanoma, head and neck, liver or kidney cancer.

This chain links TRBV4-1 with TRBJ1-4; D is possibly TRBD1 (5 bases). V lost 6 bases, J lost 3 bases, and 20 bases lay in between. The CDR3 runs 17 residues. Germline CDR1 reads MGHRA; CDR2 reads YSYEKL. The CDR3 sequence is CASSQKGTSNPNEKLFF. The CDR3 region has the DNA TGCGCCAGCAGTCAAAAAGGGACTTCGAACCCTAATGAAAAACTGTTTTTT.

This clone was detected once. The chain combines TRBV30 with TRBJ1-2; D call uncertain. The CDR3 loop spans 15 amino acids. Germline V lookup: CDR1 GTSNPN, CDR2 SVGIG (reference sequence). The ends were cut back, 4 bases at V and 0 bases at J, with 15 bases in the middle. In DNA form, the CDR3 reads TGTGCCTGGACTGCCTCGGATAGGCCTAACTATGGCTACACCTTC. Encoded protein: CAWTASDRPNYGYTF.

The chain uses TRBV9 and TRBJ2-7; possibly TRBD2 for D (5 bases). CDR1 SGDLS and CDR2 YYNGEE come from the germline V gene. The V end was cut by 5 bases, the J end by 5 bases, with 8 bases between. The CDR3 loop spans 11 amino acids. The CDR3 DNA follows: TGTGCCAGCAGTCTGGGAGACGAGCAGTACTTC. Protein: CASSLGDEQYF.

This sequence joins TRBV5-1 and TRBJ1-2; no reliable D call. This CDR3 contains 11 residues. V lost 4 bases and J 9 bases, leaving 10 bases between the germline ends. CDR1 SGHRS and CDR2 YFSETQ come from the germline V gene. In DNA form, the CDR3 reads TGCGCCAGCAGCCTGGATGGCAGCTACACCTTC. This translates into CASSLDGSYTF.

The chain has TRBV4-1 and TRBJ2-7, with 9 bases aligning to TRBD2. The CDR3 spans 15 residues. V lost 1 base and J lost 5; bases outside the gene matches: 6. Germline V gives CDR1 MGHRA, CDR2 YSYEKL. The CDR3 DNA follows: TGCGCCAGCAGCCAAGCGCGGGGGGGGCCGAACGAGCAGTACTTC. It yields the protein CASSQARGGPNEQYF.

This clone was counted between two and nine times. The chain links TRBV7-9 to TRBJ1-6; no clear D gene. The CDR3 loop spans 12 amino acids. V lost 2 bases to trimming and J lost 10 bases, with 6 bases between them. Germline V CDR1 and CDR2: SEHNR, FQNEAQ (reference sequence). The CDR3 loop reads CASSLTRSPLHF. The CDR3 region has the DNA TGTGCCAGCAGCTTAACTCGCTCACCCCTCCACTTT.

V and J are TRBV9 and TRBJ2-5; D call uncertain. The V end lost 4 bases, the J end lost 4 bases, and 8 bases lay between the germline ends. Germline V gene sequence: CDR1 SGDLS, CDR2 YYNGEE. The length of the CDR3 is 12 residues. Here the CDR3 DNA reads TGTGCCAGCAGCTTTCCTCGAGAGACCCAGTACTTC. It yields the protein CASSFPRETQYF.

J is TRBJ2-5 and V is TRBV5-4; D is perhaps TRBD1 (6 bases). Germline V gene sequence: CDR1 SGHNT, CDR2 YYREEE (reference sequence). Trimming removed 4 bases from V and 2 bases from J, with 18 bases in between. The CDR3 runs 16 residues. This CDR3 reads CASSTGGPGGQETQYF. CDR3 bases: TGTGCCAGCAGCACTGGGGGCCCCGGCGGACAAGAGACCCAGTACTTC. Based on the CDR3 plus reference TRBV5-4 and TRBJ2-5, the full variable domain is ETGVTQSPTHLIKTRGQQVTLRCSSQSGHNTVSWYQQALGQGPQFIFQYYREEENGRGNFPPRFSGLQFPNYSSELNVNALELDDSALYLCASSTGGPGGQETQYFGPGTRLLVL.

The V call is TRBV10-3, the J call TRBJ2-3; 8 positions agree with TRBD2. Trimming at V came to 4 bases and at J to 1 base, leaving 4 bases not matched to a gene. Germline V gives CDR1 ENHRY, CDR2 SYGVKD. The CDR3 has 15 amino acids. CDR3: CAISAGGAGTDTQYF. The CDR3 region has the DNA TGTGCCATCAGTGCGGGGGGGGCCGGCACAGATACGCAGTATTTT.

The chain combines TRBV30 with TRBJ1-4; no reliable D call. This CDR3 has 15 amino acids. V lost 6 bases, J lost 5 bases, and 19 bases lay in between. Germline loops: CDR1 GTSNPN, CDR2 SVGIG (reference sequence). The CDR3 region is CACGRKKGVNEKLFF. For the CDR3, the DNA is TGTGCCTGCGGACGTAAAAAAGGTGTAAATGAAAAACTGTTTTTT.

This clone has a single count. CDR3 nucleotides: TGTGCCAGCAGCCCCAGGGGCCAGCGCGACAATGAGCAGTTCTTC. Translated, it gives CASSPRGQRDNEQFF. This rearrangement joins TRBV7-3 to TRBJ2-1; possibly TRBD1 for D (6 bases). The CDR3 sequence is 15 residues long. V was pared by 5 bases and J by 5 bases, with 16 bases between. Germline V gene lookup returns CDR1 SGHTA and CDR2 FQGTGA.

The chain recombines TRBV7-3 with TRBJ2-2; 9 nucleotides line up with TRBD2. V trimming: 4 bases; J trimming: 2 bases; junction bases outside the gene matches: 5. CDR1 and CDR2 (germline): SGHTA, FQGTGA. CDR3 length: 16 amino acids. CDR3: CASSSILAGNTGELFF. CDR3 sequence (DNA): TGTGCCAGCAGCTCGATTCTAGCGGGAAACACCGGGGAGCTGTTTTTT.

Notes on this clone: Other DNA variants within this sample encode the same CDR3. V usage is TRBV11-2 and J usage is TRBJ1-2; possibly TRBD1 for D (5 bases). Trimming cost V 1 base and J 8 bases, with 11 bases left between them. There are 13 residues in the CDR3. The V gene's germline CDR1 is SGHAT and CDR2 FQNNGV. The CDR3 DNA is TGTGCCAGCAGCTTAGGGGCGGGGGGGGGCTACACCTTC. Its translation: CASSLGAGGGYTF.

The J gene is TRBJ2-7, the V gene TRBV5-6; either TRBD1 or TRBD2 may fit D (5 bases each). Trimming cost V 1 base and J 6 bases, with 23 bases left between them. The CDR3 sequence is 17 residues long. Per the germline V gene, CDR1 is SGHDT and CDR2 is YYEEEE. The CDR3 loop is CASSLTRGILKGPEQYF. The CDR3 DNA reads as TGTGCCAGCAGCTTGACTAGAGGCATCTTAAAGGGACCCGAGCAGTACTTC.

The chain combines TRBV9 with TRBJ2-1, with 8 positions matching TRBD2. V gave up 4 bases and J gave up 9 bases; unmatched junction bases: 12. Germline lookup yields CDR1 SGDLS and CDR2 YYNGEE. The CDR3 consists of 15 residues. In nucleotides, the CDR3 is TGTGCCAGCAGCCATAGCGGGGAGGGACGGGGTGAGCAGTTCTTC. The encoded protein is CASSHSGEGRGEQFF. Based on the CDR3 plus reference TRBV9 and TRBJ2-1, the full variable domain is DSGVTQTPKHLITATGQRVTLRCSPRSGDLSVYWYQQSLDQGLQFLIQYYNGEERAKGNILERFSAQQFPDLHSELNLSSLELGDSALYFCASSHSGEGRGEQFFGPGTRLTVL.

J is TRBJ1-1 and V is TRBV18; 7 bases are shared with TRBD1. Germline-derived CDR1 and CDR2 are KGHSH and LQKENI. The CDR3 loop spans 14 amino acids. Trimming at V came to 2 bases and at J to 6 bases, leaving 6 bases not matched to a gene. CDR3 in DNA: TGTGCCAGCTCACCATCGACAGGGAGCGCTGAAGCTTTCTTT. This gives the protein CASSPSTGSAEAFF. Variable domain in full (rest from reference TRBV18 and TRBJ1-1): NAGVMQNPRHLVRRRGQEARLRCSPMKGHSHVYWYRQLPEEGLKFMVYLQKENIIDESGMPKERFSAEFPKEGPSILRIQQVVRGDSAAYFCASSPSTGSAEAFFGQGTRLTVV.

This chain links TRBV9 with TRBJ1-4; D may be TRBD1 (5 bases). V was cut by 4 bases and J by 4 bases, with 11 bases left in between. Germline V gene data show CDR1 as SGDLS and CDR2 as YYNGEE. The CDR3 is 14 amino acids. The CDR3 reads CASSPQGSNEKLFF. The CDR3 nucleotides read TGTGCCAGCAGCCCTCAGGGTAGTAATGAAAAACTGTTTTTT.